The clone carrying this TCR beta chain was seen at least ten times. This entry belongs to a study of glioma-infiltrating T cells. The iRepertoire nested amplicon-rescue multiplex PCR amplified TCR alpha and beta CDR3s from RNA. One-step reverse transcription and amplification started from roughly 100-400 ng of tissue mRNA or PBMC total RNA. Via MiXCR, TCRdb re-called the multiplex PCR reads, giving one row per CDR3 protein. The sample comprises some 180,000 distinct CDR3 sequences, around 30% of which are singletons, and about 19% rests with the top ten. Germline CDR1 is DFQATT and CDR2 is SNEGSKA (reference sequence). CDR3 length: 13 residues. The junction had 4 bases not matched to a gene; V was cut back by 6 bases and J by 3 bases.

This TCR derives from a human donor with low-grade glioma or glioblastoma, undergoing nonglioma brain surgery, or in good health (not recorded which). The sequenced material came from glioma tissue, nonneoplastic brain tissue, or PBMCs (not recorded which). V usage is TRBV20-1 and J usage is TRBJ2-7; 11 bases map to TRBD2. CDR3 in amino acids: CSAPGLADYEQYF. The CDR3 DNA is TGCAGTGCCCCGGGACTAGCGGACTACGAGCAGTACTTC.